These T cell receptor beta chains were read from a single sample in a study of shared clonotypes between healthy human individuals. TCRdb keeps only in-frame clones here, not all; method: immunoSEQ multiplex PCR. Of about 990,000 clones listed, about four fifths are singletons. Sequencing was done on a sample of memory CD4+ T cells from PBMCs. These receptors came from a man aged 18 to 29 in good health. Some clones in this sample may be carry-over from other donors' samples. Each CDR3 is given with its conserved first and last residue. Each record gives: J gene, V gene, D gene, CDR3 length, clone size, CDR3 protein, CDR3 DNA. D genes are given only for firm matches. Expanded clones get a size class; other rows say once, few or many, or leave the size out.

j_gene: TRBJ2-1; v_gene: TRBV10-1; d_gene: -; len: 16; abundance: -; CDR3aa: CASSEWRIASYNEQFF; CDR3nt: TGCGCCAGCAGTGAGTGGCGGATAGCCTCCTACAATGAGCAGTTCTTC
j_gene: TRBJ1-3; v_gene: TRBV5-5; d_gene: -; len: 14; abundance: -; CDR3aa: CASSIEAFGNTIYF; CDR3nt: TGTGCCAGCAGCATTGAGGCCTTTGGAAACACCATATATTTT
j_gene: TRBJ2-7; v_gene: TRBV19; d_gene: -; len: 16; abundance: -; CDR3aa: CASSMGKGTLEYEQYF; CDR3nt: TGTGCCAGTAGTATGGGAAAGGGGACACTTGAATACGAGCAGTACTTC
j_gene: TRBJ2-1; v_gene: TRBV6-5; d_gene: -; len: 15; abundance: -; CDR3aa: CASTTRFLARNEQFF; CDR3nt: TGTGCCAGCACCACCCGTTTTCTAGCGCGGAATGAGCAGTTCTTC
j_gene: TRBJ2-7; v_gene: TRBV28; d_gene: TRBD2; len: 13; abundance: -; CDR3aa: CASSLILAVEQYF; CDR3nt: TGTGCCAGCAGTTTAATCCTAGCGGTGGAGCAGTACTTC
j_gene: TRBJ2-3; v_gene: TRBV7-3; d_gene: -; len: 13; abundance: few; CDR3aa: CASSGGNTDTQYF; CDR3nt: TGTGCCAGCAGCGGCGGGAACACAGATACGCAGTATTTT
j_gene: TRBJ1-4; v_gene: TRBV5-1; d_gene: TRBD1; len: 15; abundance: -; CDR3aa: CASSFGTGYNEKLFF; CDR3nt: TGCGCCAGCAGCTTCGGGACAGGCTATAATGAAAAACTGTTTTTT
j_gene: TRBJ2-1; v_gene: TRBV6-1; d_gene: TRBD2; len: 16; abundance: -; CDR3aa: CASSELAGHQGDEQFF; CDR3nt: TGTGCCAGCAGTGAACTAGCGGGGCACCAGGGGGATGAGCAGTTCTTC
j_gene: TRBJ1-1; v_gene: TRBV6-6; d_gene: -; len: 14; abundance: -; CDR3aa: CASSYRAENTEAFF; CDR3nt: TGTGCCAGCAGTTACAGGGCAGAGAACACTGAAGCTTTCTTT
j_gene: TRBJ2-5; v_gene: TRBV5-4; d_gene: TRBD1; len: 15; abundance: -; CDR3aa: CASSLGGGITETQYF; CDR3nt: TGTGCCAGCAGCTTGGGAGGGGGCATTACAGAGACCCAGTACTTC
j_gene: TRBJ2-7; v_gene: TRBV11-2; d_gene: -; len: 14; abundance: once; CDR3aa: CASSVTGTTYEQYF; CDR3nt: TGTGCCAGCAGCGTGACAGGTACCACCTACGAGCAGTACTTC
j_gene: TRBJ2-1; v_gene: TRBV27; d_gene: -; len: 16; abundance: -; CDR3aa: CASSLLGRVSYNEQFF; CDR3nt: TGTGCCAGCAGTCTTCTCGGGCGGGTCTCCTACAATGAGCAGTTCTTC
j_gene: TRBJ1-5; v_gene: TRBV5-1; d_gene: -; len: 15; abundance: -; CDR3aa: CASSLGQARGEPQHF; CDR3nt: TGCGCCAGCAGCTTGGGACAGGCTCGGGGGGAGCCCCAGCATTTT
j_gene: TRBJ2-2; v_gene: TRBV11-3; d_gene: TRBD2; len: 16; abundance: once; CDR3aa: CASSLLGGENTGELFF; CDR3nt: TGTGCCAGCAGCTTACTGGGAGGGGAGAACACCGGGGAGCTGTTTTTT